This record concerns one TCR beta chain sequence. Its antigen is unidentified. This sample is drawn from a study of cytomegalovirus exposure and HLA in healthy donors. Study in general: Researchers found that about 82% of around 400 genotyped donors fell within the Caucasian-associated ancestry cluster.

Whole-study results and caveats: Analyzed later, most CMV-associated TCR beta chains appeared HLA-restricted.

It was with 60 Vbeta and 13 Jbeta primers that the PCR ran. The repertoire was sequenced with immunoSEQ multiplex PCR; TCRdb's copy has only in-frame clones and lacks some. The sample shows over 200,000 clones, roughly 80% of them seen only once. V lost 5 bases and J lost 0, with 18 bases in between. The CDR3 runs to 17 residues. Germline assignment: CDR1 SGHNT and CDR2 YYREEE (reference sequence). While unrecorded immune exposures were likely, the donors were nominally healthy when sampled. The sequence was collected from a male donor in good health and CMV-seronegative. Sequenced material: PBMCs. The gene calls are TRBV5-4 and TRBJ1-3, with D possibly being TRBD1 (6 bases). CDR3 amino acids: CASSQIGRDTSGNTIYF. The CDR3 DNA is TGTGCCAGCAGTCAAATTGGTCGGGACACCTCTGGAAACACCATATATTTT.